A selection of T cell receptor beta chains follows, all from one sample in a study of spatial heterogeneity in lung cancer. From the 5' RACE reads, TCRdb called clonotypes with MiXCR, one entry per CDR3 protein. The table lists around 60,000 distinct CDR3 sequences, 7.5% to 8.5% of them singletons. The source material was PBMCs, sampled at surgery. These receptors were taken from a female donor with early-stage non-small cell lung cancer. CDR3s include the opening cysteine and the closing phenylalanine or tryptophan.

J	length	V	CDR3
TRBJ1-6	15	TRBV7-8	CASSSTGGSNSPLHF
TRBJ2-7	13	TRBV28	CASSLMGGFEQYF
TRBJ2-5	16	TRBV7-3	CASSLNPPGVEETQYF
TRBJ2-5	15	TRBV5-1	CASSPGRGGTETQYF
TRBJ1-5	14	TRBV5-1	CASSPDRGNQPQHF
TRBJ2-1	16	TRBV7-3	CASSLTGQGGYNEQFF
TRBJ2-7	12	TRBV29-1	CSVEGQGDEQYF
TRBJ1-5	13	TRBV12-3/TRBV12-4	CASSSQIKEPQHF
TRBJ2-7	14	TRBV11-1	CASSPRTGNYEQYF
TRBJ2-6	16	TRBV7-3	CASSSRPGSGANVLTF
TRBJ2-1	12	TRBV28	CASSGPGNEQFF
TRBJ1-5	17	TRBV7-9	CASSLGLGQVSNQPQHF
TRBJ1-1	14	TRBV18	CASSTGGATPEAFF